A selection of T cell receptor beta chains follows, all from one sample in a study of T and B cells in COVID-19 patients. MiXCR, applied by TCRdb to the multiplex PCR reads, yields one record per CDR3 protein. This table holds about 460 distinct CDR3 sequences, 24% found once. The sequencing sample was made of blood. The receptors shown here come from a human donor with active COVID-19. CDR3s include the opening cysteine and the closing phenylalanine or tryptophan. Each record gives: J gene, D gene, clone size, V gene, CDR3 DNA, CDR3 protein. D genes are given only for firm matches. Clone size is shown for a subset of rows, as once, few, many or a class of expanded clone.

TRBJ2-7 | NA | medium-sized | TRBV20-1 | TGCAGTGCTAGTCAGAGGGTAAGAGATTACGAGCAGTACTTC | CSASQRVRDYEQYF
TRBJ2-3 | TRBD2 | large | TRBV12-3/TRBV12-4 | TGTGCCAGCAGTTTTGGGACTAGCAGCACAGATACGCAGTATTTT | CASSFGTSSTDTQYF
TRBJ2-2 | NA | medium-sized | TRBV20-1 | TGCAGTGCTAGAGATGGACGATTCGCAGGGAACACCGGGGAGCTGTTTTTT | CSARDGRFAGNTGELFF
TRBJ2-3 | TRBD2 | NA | TRBV2 | TGTGCCAGCAGCGCACTAGCGGGGGGCCTCACAGATACGCAGTATTTT | CASSALAGGLTDTQYF
TRBJ2-7 | TRBD2 | large | TRBV24-1 | TGTGCCACCAGTGACGGGACTAGCGGGTACGAGCAGTACTTC | CATSDGTSGYEQYF
TRBJ2-5 | NA | medium-sized | TRBV7-6 | TGTGCCAGCACCCTCCAGGGGCTGAGAGAGACCCAGTACTTC | CASTLQGLRETQYF
TRBJ1-2 | NA | NA | TRBV6-5 | TGTGCCAGCAGAAAACAGTTCTATGGCTACACCTTC | CASRKQFYGYTF
TRBJ2-7 | TRBD2 | medium-sized | TRBV12-3/TRBV12-4 | TGTGCCAGCAGTTTGGGGACTAGCGGGGGGCTGACCTACGAGCAGTACTTC | CASSLGTSGGLTYEQYF
TRBJ2-7 | NA | large | TRBV5-4 | TGTGCCAGCAGCTTGCTGGGGGGGCCTGGGGAGCAGTACTTC | CASSLLGGPGEQYF
TRBJ2-1 | TRBD1 | few | TRBV27 | TGTGCCAGCAGTCCCCTGGGACAGGGGAACAATGAGCAGTTCTTC | CASSPLGQGNNEQFF
TRBJ1-5 | NA | NA | TRBV4-1 | TGCGCCAGCAGCCAAGACCATAACAGGGATCAGCCCCAGCATTTT | CASSQDHNRDQPQHF
TRBJ2-7 | NA | NA | TRBV29-1 | TGCAGCGTTGATACGGGCGTCACCTACGAGCAGTACTTC | CSVDTGVTYEQYF
TRBJ2-1 | NA | large | TRBV6-5 | TGTGCCAGCACCCCGAGCGTCGGCAATGAGCAGTTCTTC | CASTPSVGNEQFF
TRBJ2-1 | NA | NA | TRBV5-6 | TGTGCCAGCGAGGAGGGCGGGACGTCCTACAATGAGCAGTTCTTC | CASEEGGTSYNEQFF
TRBJ1-6 | NA | large | TRBV19 | TGTGCCAGTAGTATTTCCTCCTATAATTCACCCCTCCACTTT | CASSISSYNSPLHF
TRBJ2-5 | NA | NA | TRBV19 | TGTGTTAGTAGTATAGATCTCTACAGGAGGGGAGAAGAGACCCAGTACTTC | CVSSIDLYRRGEETQYF
TRBJ2-7 | TRBD2 | NA | TRBV5-6 | TGTGCCACCAGTGACGGGACTAGCGGGGGGCTGACCTACGAGCAGTACTTC | CATSDGTSGGLTYEQYF
TRBJ2-7 | TRBD1 | medium-sized | TRBV7-2 | TGTGCCAGCAGCTTAGAACCCACAGGGGAAGGATACGAGCAGTACTTC | CASSLEPTGEGYEQYF
TRBJ1-5 | TRBD1 | medium-sized | TRBV30 | TGTGCCTGGAGCACAGGGGGAAATCAGCCCCAGCATTTT | CAWSTGGNQPQHF
TRBJ2-7 | NA | large | TRBV13 | TGTGCCAGCAGCTTGACGGCAGGTCTTGACGAGCAGTACTTC | CASSLTAGLDEQYF
TRBJ1-5 | NA | medium-sized | TRBV24-1 | TGTGCCACCCCCCCCCCTGTGAGGTTACGCAATCAGCCCCAGCATTTT | CATPPPVRLRNQPQHF
TRBJ2-1 | TRBD2 | few | TRBV2 | TGTGCCAGCAGAAAAAAACTAGCGGCGATATTTAATGAGCAGTTCTTC | CASRKKLAAIFNEQFF
TRBJ2-7 | TRBD2 | large | TRBV15 | TGTGCCACCAGCAGGGGACTAGCGGGCGTCACCTACGAGCAGTACTTC | CATSRGLAGVTYEQYF
TRBJ2-1 | NA | few | TRBV7-3 | TGTGCCAGCAGCCCATCCTCCGGGGCTTACAATGAGCAGTTCTTC | CASSPSSGAYNEQFF
TRBJ2-5 | TRBD2 | NA | TRBV27 | TGTGCCAGCAGTTACTCACTAGCGGGAGCCTTTCAAGAGACCCAGTACTTC | CASSYSLAGAFQETQYF
TRBJ2-1 | NA | medium-sized | TRBV7-9 | TGTGCCAGCAGTTCCGGACCGTCCAATGAGCAGTTCTTC | CASSSGPSNEQFF
TRBJ2-7 | TRBD2 | NA | TRBV25-1 | TGTGCCAGCAGTGAATCCCAGCGGGGCAACTACGAGCAGTACTTC | CASSESQRGNYEQYF
TRBJ2-1 | TRBD2 | NA | TRBV20-1 | TGCAGTGCTAGGGGACTAGCGGGGGGAAATGAGCAGTTCTTC | CSARGLAGGNEQFF
TRBJ2-7 | TRBD2 | NA | TRBV5-1 | TGCGCCAGCAGCTCCCAGACTAGCGGGTACGAGCAGTACTTC | CASSSQTSGYEQYF
TRBJ2-1 | NA | medium-sized | TRBV10-1 | TGCGCCAGCAGTGACAGGGTGGCCTACAATGAGCAGTTCTTC | CASSDRVAYNEQFF
TRBJ2-7 | TRBD2 | NA | TRBV5-6 | TGTGCCAGCAGGCTGGGACTAGCGGGGGGGTCCTACGAGCAGTACTTC | CASRLGLAGGSYEQYF
TRBJ2-4 | NA | few | TRBV5-6 | TGTGCCAGCAGCCAAGATGCCGAAGGGGACATTCAGTACTTC | CASSQDAEGDIQYF
TRBJ1-3 | NA | NA | TRBV13 | TGTATCAGCAGCTTAGAGGGCAGCTCTGGAAACACCATATATTTT | CISSLEGSSGNTIYF
TRBJ2-1 | NA | large | TRBV6-5 | TGTGCCAGCAGTTCCTCGTTCCCGAATGAGCAGTTCTTC | CASSSSFPNEQFF
TRBJ1-1 | NA | few | TRBV6-2/TRBV6-3 | TGTGCCAGCAGTTACTCCGGACAGAGGGAAGCTTTCTTT | CASSYSGQREAFF
TRBJ2-1 | TRBD2 | NA | TRBV6-5 | TGTGCCAGCAGTGACTCGACTAGCGGGCAGGATGAGCAGTTCTTC | CASSDSTSGQDEQFF
TRBJ1-6 | TRBD1 | NA | TRBV2 | TGTGCCAGCGCGGGACAGCCAAATTCACCCCTCCACTTT | CASAGQPNSPLHF
TRBJ2-7 | TRBD2 | medium-sized | TRBV5-1 | TGCGCCAGCAGCTTGGACCTGACTAGCGCCCACGAGTACTTC | CASSLDLTSAHEYF
TRBJ1-1 | NA | medium-sized | TRBV12-3/TRBV12-4 | TGTGCCAGCAGTCAGACAGCCTCGAACACTGAAGCTTTCTTT | CASSQTASNTEAFF
TRBJ2-3 | TRBD2 | large | TRBV5-1 | TGCGCCAGCAGCACTAGCGGGGGTGATACGCAGTATTTT | CASSTSGGDTQYF
TRBJ2-2 | NA | few | TRBV12-5 | TGTGCTAGTGGTTTAGAGGATGTGGACACCGGGGAGCTGTTTTTT | CASGLEDVDTGELFF
TRBJ2-1 | NA | NA | TRBV5-6 | TGTGCCAGCAGCTTAAGTCTAGCGAGCAATGAGCAGTTCTTC | CASSLSLASNEQFF
TRBJ1-5 | NA | NA | TRBV6-1 | TGTGCCAGCAGTGAAATGGGCTCTGGGGGTCAGCCCCAGCATTTT | CASSEMGSGGQPQHF
TRBJ2-7 | TRBD2 | NA | TRBV5-1 | TGCGCCAGCAGCCCCACTAGCGGGGGTAGCTACGAGCAGTACTTC | CASSPTSGGSYEQYF
TRBJ1-1 | NA | medium-sized | TRBV6-2/TRBV6-3 | TGTGCCAGCAGTTACTCCGCCAGGGATACTGAAGCTTTCTTT | CASSYSARDTEAFF
TRBJ2-7 | NA | NA | TRBV5-8 | TGTGTCAGCAGCCCGCACAGGGTTAAAGCCTACGAGCAGTACTTC | CVSSPHRVKAYEQYF
TRBJ1-5 | TRBD1 | few | TRBV29-1 | TGCAGCGTTGCCCCACAGGGGGCGGGCAATCAGCCCCAGCATTTT | CSVAPQGAGNQPQHF
TRBJ1-1 | NA | medium-sized | TRBV6-4 | TGTGCCAGCAGTGTTGGGGTTAACACTGAAGCTTTCTTT | CASSVGVNTEAFF
TRBJ2-3 | NA | NA | TRBV29-1 | TGCAGCGTTGAGGAGGATACGCAGTATTTT | CSVEEDTQYF
TRBJ1-4 | TRBD1 | NA | TRBV2 | TGTGCCAGCAGTGAAGCGGGACAGGGGAGAGTAAAACTGTTTTTT | CASSEAGQGRVKLFF
TRBJ1-5 | TRBD1 | NA | TRBV6-5 | TGTGCCAGCAGTTCCCGTCGTGGCACAGGGGATCGGCCCCAGCATTTT | CASSSRRGTGDRPQHF
TRBJ1-2 | NA | large | TRBV6-8 | TGTGCCAGCAGTTATCCTCAGGTAAACTATGGCTACACCTTC | CASSYPQVNYGYTF
TRBJ1-1 | NA | NA | TRBV12-5 | TGTGCTAGTGCACAGGGGAACACTGAAGCTTTCTTT | CASAQGNTEAFF
TRBJ1-2 | NA | large | TRBV19 | TGTGCCAGTAGTACTACGGGACCGAGAACTAACTATGGCTACACCTTC | CASSTTGPRTNYGYTF
TRBJ1-5 | NA | NA | TRBV28 | TGTGCCAGCAGCGCCGGGGAGGGGGTTTCTCAGCCCCAGCATTTT | CASSAGEGVSQPQHF
TRBJ2-6 | NA | large | TRBV6-5 | TGTGCCAGCACTAACCGGGGTTGGAGCTCTGGGGCCAACGTCCTGACTTTC | CASTNRGWSSGANVLTF
TRBJ1-2 | TRBD1 | NA | TRBV20-1 | TGCAGTGCTCTGCAGGGGGATACTGGCTACACCTTC | CSALQGDTGYTF
TRBJ1-1 | NA | large | TRBV29-1 | TGCAGCGTTGCACAGGCCACCAGTGAAGCTTTCTTT | CSVAQATSEAFF
TRBJ2-7 | TRBD2 | medium-sized | TRBV5-6 | TGTGCCAGCAGGCTGGGACTAGCGGGCGGCTACGAGCAGTACTTC | CASRLGLAGGYEQYF